The 12 T cell receptor beta chains below all came from one sample that was sequenced in a study of human T cells and chemical hapten exposure (TCRdb year 2021). Receptors were amplified or captured by RACE. Sequencing used a NextSeq 500. Through fastp at Q25 and MiXCR, TCRdb rebuilt clones from the public reads, retaining in-frame beta chains. CDR3 protein duplicates are merged, each entry listing the most common genes and DNA. Present in this sample are approximately 320,000 distinct CDR3 sequences, 4.5% to 5.5% of which were seen just once. The ten most abundant clones make up around 8.8% of the sample. The time point label for this specimen denotes: pre-sensitization, week 0. The sample's treatment or condition label, decoded: therapeutic diphenylcyclopropenone sensitization with weekly scalp DPC. The material was whole blood, obtained in connection with sensitization to the hapten diphenylcyclopropenone (DPC). Receptors originate from a woman aged 18 to 35 with alopecia areata. Some clones in this sample may be carry-over from other donors' samples.

This clonotype was seen ten or more times. V gene TRBV27 combines with J gene TRBJ2-3, with TRBD1 identical over 7 bases. This CDR3 contains 16 residues. With V trimmed by 5 bases and J by 6 bases, 14 bases remained unmatched. Per germline, CDR1 MNHEY and CDR2 SMNVEV (reference sequence). The CDR3 sequence is CASSPLGQKGSDTQYF. The DNA for the CDR3 is TGTGCCAGCAGTCCACTGGGACAGAAGGGATCGGATACGCAGTATTTT.

Comment on this clonotype: Given a far larger clone just one base away, this is likely a sequencing read error. The rearrangement joins TRBV11-2 to TRBJ2-3; TRBD1 aligns across 7 bases. Germline values: CDR1 SGHAT, CDR2 FQNNGV. The CDR3 length is 14 residues. Trimming took 3 bases from V and 2 from J; bases not matched to a gene: 2. CDR3 sequence (DNA): TGTGCCAGCAGCTTCGGACAGGCCACAGATACGCAGTATTTT. Amino acids: CASSFGQATDTQYF.

This clonotype has just a few counts. This rearrangement joins TRBV28 to TRBJ2-7, with 12 positions matching TRBD1. Germline trimming cut 5 bases from V and 2 bases from J; bases unmatched to any gene: 4. Per germline, CDR1 MDHEN and CDR2 SYDVKM. The CDR3 covers 15 residues. CDR3 sequence (DNA): TGTGCCAGCAGTACGGGACAGGGGGCGGCCTACGAGCAGTACTTC. This codes for CASSTGQGAAYEQYF.

Ten or more counts support this clonotype. The chain couples TRBV7-2 to TRBJ2-1; 7 positions agree with TRBD1. CDR3 length: 13 residues. Trimming cost V 4 bases and J 7 bases; bases outside gene matches: 4. Germline V gene sequence: CDR1 SGHTA, CDR2 FQGNSA. Here the CDR3 DNA reads TGTGCCAGCAGCTGGGGACAGAGGAATGAGCAGTTCTTC. Amino acids: CASSWGQRNEQFF. Full variable domain (rest looked up from reference TRBV7-2 and TRBJ2-1): GAGVSQSPSNKVTEKGKDVELRCDPISGHTALYWYRQSLGQGLEFLIYFQGNSAPDKSGLPSDRFSAERTGGSVSTLTIQRTQQEDSAVYLCASSWGQRNEQFFGPGTRLTVL.

This clonotype was picked up a small number of times. The CDR3 nucleotides read TGTGCCAGCAGACGGGACAGGGGGTCGATCGAAGAGACCCAGTACTTC. This codes for CASRRDRGSIEETQYF. The chain has TRBV6-2 or TRBV6-3 and TRBJ2-5, with 11 bases lining up with TRBD1. V was clipped by 6 bases and J by 3 bases; unmatched bases: 9. The CDR3 runs to 16 residues. CDR1 is MNHEY and CDR2 is SVGEGT in the germline V gene.

This clonotype has at least ten counts. In DNA form, the CDR3 reads TGTGCCAGCAGAGACAATACTTGGGGCGTAGGGGAGACCCAGTACTTC. Its translation: CASRDNTWGVGETQYF. The chain uses TRBV6-5 and TRBJ2-5; TRBD1 is a possible D gene (5 bases). Trimming took off 6 bases at V and 5 bases at J, with 22 bases between the two ends. The CDR3 is 16 residues long. Germline V CDR1 and CDR2: MNHEY, SVGAGI.

The chain has TRBV3-1 and TRBJ2-1, with 10 bases that match TRBD1. V shed 4 bases, J shed 12 bases, and the junction held 15 bases outside the gene matches. The CDR3 runs 16 residues. The V gene's germline CDR1 is LGHDT and CDR2 YNNKEL (reference sequence). The CDR3 nucleotides are TGTGCCAGCAGCCCCGATACCGGGACAGGGGTCACTGGGCAGTTCTTC. This translates into CASSPDTGTGVTGQFF.

V usage is TRBV28 and J usage is TRBJ1-6; D ambiguous. In germline, CDR1 is MDHEN, CDR2 SYDVKM. This CDR3 comprises 13 residues. The V and J ends lost 1 base and 14 bases respectively, with 12 bases between them. DNA of the CDR3: TGTGCCAGCAGTTTATCCTCCGGGTTCACCCTCCACTTT. Its translation is CASSLSSGFTLHF.

This clonotype was seen a few times. DNA for the CDR3: TGTGCCAGCAGCTTAGGAGCTAACCGTGCAGATACGCAGTATTTT. Translated: CASSLGANRADTQYF. V and J are TRBV7-2 and TRBJ2-3; D unclear. The germline V and J ends were trimmed by 1 base and 4 bases, with 12 bases remaining between them. The CDR3 length is 15 residues. Looked up from germline, CDR1 is SGHTA and CDR2 is FQGNSA.

The chain combines TRBV6-6 with TRBJ2-7; D remains unclear. Trimming stripped 0 bases from V and 11 bases from J, with 11 bases between. Germline CDR1 is MNHNY and CDR2 is SVGAGI (reference sequence). The CDR3 runs 12 residues. The CDR3 DNA reads TGTGCCAGCAGTTACTCGGACGGAGAGGAGTACTTC. This codes for CASSYSDGEEYF.

This clonotype occurred many times. J is TRBJ1-1 and V is TRBV6-5; D ambiguous. Trimming removed 6 bases at V and 4 bases at J, with 15 bases between. The CDR3 consists of 14 residues. In germline, CDR1 is MNHEY, CDR2 SVGAGI. The chain's CDR3 is CASSLSEGSTEAFF. CDR3 coding DNA: TGTGCCAGCAGCCTCAGCGAGGGAAGCACTGAAGCTTTCTTT.

This clonotype was seen at least ten times. V and J are TRBV4-3 and TRBJ2-2; D uncertain. The CDR3 is 13 amino acids. V dropped 4 bases and J dropped 5 bases, with 8 bases sitting between them. Germline V gives CDR1 LGHNA, CDR2 YSLEER. In DNA form, the CDR3 reads TGCGCCAGCAGCCTAGAGGTAACCGGGGAGCTGTTTTTT. Translating it yields CASSLEVTGELFF.